This T cell receptor (beta chain) comes out of a study of brain T cells in children with intractable seizures (dated by TCRdb to about 2021). For the wider study: Resected brain tissue from about 50 pediatric epilepsy surgery cases was first screened for immune gene transcripts using a NanoString immunology panel. About 70% of the 12 selected surgery cases also had pre-surgery blood sequenced, which left four cases with brain tissue only.

Points the paper makes about the study in general: Because pre- and post-surgery blood were sequenced to different depths, clones absent from the pre-surgery sample may reflect undersampling. The patients' HCMV serostatus was not known, and viral specificity was inferred solely from CDR3 sequence similarity.

Turning to this clone: The antigen this receptor binds is unknown. No clone much larger than this one lies a single base away; base qualities are absent.

The immunoSEQ assay was used to generate TCR beta chain sequences from genomic DNA. The published analysis was carried out like this. CDR3 sequences not starting with the conserved framework cysteine at position 104 were manually removed. To get clonality, the normalized Shannon's Diversity Index was subtracted from one, giving values from 0 (maximal diversity) to 1 (oligoclonal). Differences in the frequency of the same CDR3 between samples, such as brain versus blood, were assessed with chi-squared comparison-of-proportions tests. Public clonotypes were identified by searching immuneACCESS, and similarity to known antiviral clonotypes was assessed with the VDJdb browser. TCRdb's version of the immuneACCESS table is confined to in-frame rearrangements and falls short of the full clone set. An unresolved V gene accounts for under half of the shortfall where checked; the remainder is of unknown origin. Clone size and V and J calls were adopted from that table, with D and trimming inferred from the DNA. In all, the sample holds under 400,000 clones, and about 93% of those were seen once. The ten largest account for roughly 6% of the sample.

CDR3 length: 19 amino acids, cysteine to phenylalanine. Solely the CDR3 DNA is kept, with 57 bases framed from the first base. Reading the germline V gene (reference sequence) gives CDR1 GTSNPN and CDR2 SVGIG. Trimming leaves V shorter by 4 bases and J shorter by 1 base, with the junction holding 21 bases beyond the gene matches. According to the study, the label for this sample's time point signals: blood from clinic visit 5 months post-surgery; TSC patient then seizure free. The surgery cases showing the highest brain T cell transcript signatures were chosen for TCR beta chain sequencing of brain tissue and, when available, of blood. Before surgery, the patients had been given at least one anti-epileptic drug. The TCR-sequenced patients were children whose drug-resistant epilepsy was caused by tuberous sclerosis complex, focal cortical dysplasia, Rasmussen encephalitis or hemimegalencephaly. Bulk genomic DNA was extracted from unsorted brain tissue and whole blood with the Monarch genomic DNA purification kit.

This clonotype originated in a boy less than two years old with tuberous sclerosis and intractable seizures. This sample comprised peripheral blood, obtained approximately 5 months after surgery. The V gene is TRBV30 and the J gene is TRBJ2-5; 7 central nucleotides agree with TRBD2. CDR3 sequence: CAWISGEMDASVLQETQYF. The base sequence is TGTGCCTGGATCAGCGGGGAGATGGACGCATCTGTACTCCAAGAGACCCAGTACTTC.